This T cell receptor (beta chain) originates from a study of shared clonotypes between healthy human individuals. Overall study context: Samples came from a couple of female and three male donors aged 18 to 49.

Every one of the donors was a Caucasian adult that lived in Nashville, Tennessee. CD8 memory comprised CD45RO+ plus CCR7-negative CD45RA+ TemRA cells. The CDR3 runs to 14 residues. Germline lookup yields CDR1 WSHSY and CDR2 SAAADI. Unmatched junction bases numbered 7, after V lost 4 bases and J lost 5 bases. Sequencing used immunoSEQ multiplex PCR; TCRdb keeps in-frame clones, though not all of them. The table has about 690,000 clones, less than 95% seen once. The specimen sequenced was memory CD8+ T cells from PBMCs. The subset is: CD45RO+ cells pooled with CCR7-negative TemRA cells. The rearrangement uses TRBV10-2 and TRBJ1-1; 7 bases line up with TRBD1. This receptor was obtained from a man in his late teens or twenties in good health. Some clones in this sample may be carry-over from other donors' samples. This chain's CDR3 is CASSGYRGWTEAFF. Here the CDR3 DNA reads TGCGCCAGCAGTGGGTACAGGGGATGGACTGAAGCTTTCTTT.